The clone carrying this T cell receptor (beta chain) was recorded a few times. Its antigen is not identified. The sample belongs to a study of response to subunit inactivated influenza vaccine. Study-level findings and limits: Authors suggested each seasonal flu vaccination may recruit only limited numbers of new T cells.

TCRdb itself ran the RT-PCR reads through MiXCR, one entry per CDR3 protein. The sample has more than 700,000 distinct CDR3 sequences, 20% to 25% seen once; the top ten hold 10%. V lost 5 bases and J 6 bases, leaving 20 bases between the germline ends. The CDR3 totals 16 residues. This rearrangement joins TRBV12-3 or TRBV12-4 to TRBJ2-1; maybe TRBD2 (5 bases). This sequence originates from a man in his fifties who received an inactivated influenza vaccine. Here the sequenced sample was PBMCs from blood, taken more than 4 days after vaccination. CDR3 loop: CASSGVGDGVPNEQFF. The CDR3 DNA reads TGTGCCAGCAGTGGGGTGGGAGATGGGGTTCCCAATGAGCAGTTCTTC.